This T cell receptor (beta chain) emerged from a study of T cell repertoires in cytomegalovirus infection. This clonotype was counted many times. Its antigen is not known. TCRdb processed the reads anew with MiXCR; each CDR3 protein has one entry. This sample yields about 100,000 distinct CDR3 sequences, of which 35% to 50% are seen a single time; 65% to 75% belongs to the top ten. The study's findings and limits: CMV-specific HLA-C-restricted TCR beta clonotypes dominated the ex vivo response.

The germline V gene has CDR1 MNHEY and CDR2 SMNVEV (reference sequence). Trimming shortened V by 8 bases and J by 1 base, and 9 bases separated the two germline ends. CDR3 size: 13 residues. Sequencing used CD8+ T cells from cultured PBMCs, obtained from culture after CMV antigen stimulation. The clonotype originates from a human donor in good health (CMV status not recorded). Some clones in this sample may be carry-over from other donors' samples. The genes are TRBV27 and TRBJ1-5; no clear D. The CDR3 sequence is CASSLGSNQPQHF. In nucleotides, the CDR3 is TGTGCCAGCTCCTTAGGAAGCAATCAGCCCCAGCATTTT.